This note documents a single TCR beta chain sequence. The sample originates from a study of CD8+CD57+ T cells in acquired aplastic anemia. CDR3 and TCR beta VDJ profiling relied on genomic DNA as the template. Using its own MiXCR run on the reads, TCRdb lists one record per CDR3 protein. The table has about 110,000 distinct CDR3 sequences, 40% to 65% seen once. The source material was sorted CD4+, CD8+, or CD8+CD57+ T cells (not recorded which) from PBMCs. The sequence was collected from a human donor in good health, serving as a control.

The CDR3 sequence: CASSDHVQETQYF. The CDR3 region has the DNA TGCGCCAGCAGTGACCACGTCCAAGAGACCCAGTACTTC. The chain is built from TRBV10-1 and TRBJ2-5, with D unresolved. Trimming stripped 3 bases from V and 1 base from J, with 6 bases between. Germline V CDR1 and CDR2: WNHNN, SYGVQD (reference sequence). The CDR3 totals 13 residues.